This entry lists 27 T cell receptor beta chains sequenced from one sample in a study of metastatic and nonmetastatic thyroid tumors (dated by TCRdb to 2018 to 2021). Before undergoing thyroid surgery, none of the patients had been given any kind of treatment. To prepare the library, PCR was applied. These reads were obtained on an Illumina HiSeq 4000. Starting from the raw public reads, TCRdb applied fastp trimming at Q25, assembled clones with MiXCR and retained in-frame beta chains. The table for this sample lists about 93,000 clones; 12% of them were counted only once. The top ten hold 11% of the sample. The sample comprised blood. Source of these receptors: a female donor with papillary thyroid cancer or a benign thyroid nodule (not recorded which). Some clones in this sample may be carry-over from other donors' samples.

This clone turned up a few times. The J gene is TRBJ1-2, the V gene TRBV27; TRBD1 might be the D (6 bases). The CDR3 extends over 16 amino acids. V was shortened by 0 bases and J by 9 bases, with 20 bases between the two germline ends. The germline V gene encodes CDR1 MNHEY and CDR2 SMNVEV (reference sequence). For the CDR3, the DNA is TGTGCCAGCAGTTTATCTTGGGGGCTCGGGTCAAAGTGCTACACCTTC. It codes for CASSLSWGLGSKCYTF.

This clone was recorded at least ten times. This rearrangement joins TRBV19 to TRBJ2-7; D ambiguous. The germline gives CDR1 LNHDA, CDR2 SQIVND (reference sequence). Trimming left V 6 bases short and J 2 bases short, with 11 bases between. The CDR3 sequence is 13 residues long. CDR3: CASSPGQTYEQYF. The CDR3, as DNA: TGTGCCAGTAGCCCCGGCCAGACCTACGAGCAGTACTTC.

This clone was counted at least ten times. The J gene is TRBJ2-7, the V gene TRBV4-1; TRBD2 agrees at 15 bases. Germline CDR1 reads MGHRA; CDR2 reads YSYEKL. The CDR3 has 17 amino acids. The junction had 5 bases not matched to a gene; V was cut back by 4 bases and J by 1 base. The CDR3 protein is CASSRRTSGRGSYEQYF. CDR3 bases: TGCGCCAGCAGCCGGCGGACTAGCGGGAGGGGATCCTACGAGCAGTACTTC.

This clone has at least ten counts. J is TRBJ2-2 and V is TRBV2; D is possibly TRBD1 (5 bases). The CDR3 totals 17 residues. Per germline, CDR1 SNHLY and CDR2 FYNNEI. Trimming left V 4 bases short and J 1 base short, with 16 bases between. CDR3 coding DNA: TGTGCCAGCAGTGGGACACTGCTTAACCTGAACACCGGGGAGCTGTTTTTT. The encoded protein is CASSGTLLNLNTGELFF.

The CDR3: CASSRSGRGADTQYF. The CDR3 region has the DNA TGTGCCAGCAGTCGTAGCGGGAGAGGCGCAGATACGCAGTATTTT. This chain joins TRBV7-2 and TRBJ2-3; 9 positions match TRBD2. The germline CDR1 and CDR2 sequences are SGHTA and FQGNSA. The CDR3 sequence is 15 residues long. J was trimmed by 4 bases and V by 6 bases; bases with no gene match: 8.

This clone appeared many times. This chain uses TRBV6-1 with TRBJ2-7, with TRBD2 matching over 7 bases. This CDR3 has 14 amino acids. Germline trimming cut 5 bases from V and 4 bases from J; bases unmatched to any gene: 8. The V gene's germline CDR1 is MNHNS and CDR2 SASEGT. The CDR3 is CASSSAWGGYEQYF. The CDR3 DNA is TGTGCCAGCAGTTCCGCATGGGGGGGTTACGAGCAGTACTTC.

This clone was observed at least ten times. This rearrangement joins TRBV2 to TRBJ2-3, with D unresolved. This CDR3 region has 15 residues. Trimming stripped 6 bases from V and 2 bases from J, with 15 bases between. In germline, CDR1 is SNHLY, CDR2 FYNNEI. CDR3: CASSPSTLSTDTQYF. Written as DNA, the CDR3 is TGTGCCAGCAGCCCCTCGACTCTTTCCACAGATACGCAGTATTTT. Filled out from reference TRBV2 and TRBJ2-3, the complete variable domain reads EPEVTQTPSHQVTQMGQEVILRCVPISNHLYFYWYRQILGQKVEFLVSFYNNEISEKSEIFDDQFSVERPDGSNFTLKIRSTKLEDSAMYFCASSPSTLSTDTQYFGPGTRLTVL.

This clone occurred once. The J gene is TRBJ2-1, the V gene TRBV7-6, with D unresolved. The germline V gene has CDR1 SGHVS and CDR2 FNYEAQ. V gave up 2 bases and J gave up 9 bases, with 14 bases separating them. The CDR3 is made up of 14 amino acids. The CDR3 nucleotides are TGTGCCAGCAGCTTATGGCGGTCAGGTATTGAGCAGTTCTTC. As protein: CASSLWRSGIEQFF.

The sample holds many counts of this clone. The J gene is TRBJ2-5, the V gene TRBV30; 11 bases are shared with TRBD1. Germline V gene sequence: CDR1 GTSNPN, CDR2 SVGIG (reference sequence). Trimming at V came to 1 base and at J to 5 bases, leaving 6 bases not matched to a gene. The CDR3 consists of 15 residues. The CDR3 protein is CAWSEGQGAHETQYF. The CDR3 DNA is TGTGCCTGGAGTGAAGGACAGGGGGCGCATGAGACCCAGTACTTC.

Only a few counts were recorded for this clone. This may come from a read error, since a much larger clone is one base off. The same CDR3 is also encoded by other DNA sequences in this sample. V and J are TRBV2 and TRBJ2-1; D call uncertain. The CDR3 loop spans 15 amino acids. Germline loops: CDR1 SNHLY, CDR2 FYNNEI. V was pared by 5 bases and J by 4 bases, with 15 bases between. The CDR3 loop is CASSRESVRYNEQFF. The CDR3 DNA reads as TGTGCCAGCAGTCGTGAGTCTGTACGATACAATGAGCAGTTCTTC.

This clone appeared many times. The chain is built from TRBV27 and TRBJ1-6, with D possibly being TRBD1 (5 bases). V lost 5 bases and J 5 bases, leaving 19 bases between the germline ends. The CDR3 has 17 amino acids. Germline V CDR1 and CDR2: MNHEY, SMNVEV (reference sequence). The CDR3 sequence: CASSRDGPGPNNSPLHF. In DNA, the CDR3 is TGTGCCAGCAGTCGAGACGGGCCGGGACCAAATAATTCACCCCTCCACTTT.

This clone was counted at least ten times. The V and J genes are TRBV6-1 and TRBJ1-5; 8 bases map to TRBD1. After removal of 7 bases from V and 8 bases from J, the junction contained 13 bases not matched to a gene. The length of the CDR3 is 15 residues. The germline V gene encodes CDR1 MNHNS and CDR2 SASEGT. Here the CDR3 reads CASTPRRGQAEPQHF. In DNA form, the CDR3 reads TGTGCCAGCACTCCTCGGCGGGGACAGGCCGAGCCCCAGCATTTT.

At least ten counts were recorded for this clone. The chain combines TRBV7-8 with TRBJ2-1, with D possibly matching TRBD1 (5 bases). This CDR3 has 13 amino acids. Germline V gene lookup returns CDR1 SGHVS and CDR2 FQNEAQ. Trimming took off 2 bases at V and 9 bases at J, with 11 bases between the two ends. The CDR3 bases are TGTGCCAGCAGCTTAAGGTCCAGGGTTGAGCAGTTCTTC. This sequence encodes CASSLRSRVEQFF.

Only a few counts were recorded for this clone. Since no conserved phenylalanine or tryptophan closes the CDR3, a read error is the likely cause. The CDR3 protein is CASSLFLRETDFLAKNIQYL. CDR3 in DNA: TGTGCCAGCAGTTTATTTCTTCGGGAGACCGACTTTCTAGCCAAAAACATTCAGTACCTC. The rearrangement uses TRBV28 and TRBJ2-4, with D possibly matching TRBD2 (6 bases). CDR3 length: 20 amino acids. Germline V gene sequence: CDR1 MDHEN, CDR2 SYDVKM. The germline V and J ends were trimmed by 1 base and 0 bases, with 22 bases remaining between them.

Ten or more counts support this clone. The rearrangement links TRBV20-1 to TRBJ2-7, with TRBD2 matching over 12 bases. Germline values: CDR1 DFQATT, CDR2 SNEGSKA (reference sequence). The CDR3 loop spans 14 amino acids. Trimming removed 7 bases from V and 0 bases from J; junction bases left unmatched: 4. The CDR3 sequence is CSVQTSGSSYEQYF. The CDR3 DNA reads TGCAGTGTCCAGACTAGCGGGAGCTCCTACGAGCAGTACTTC.

At least ten counts were recorded for this clone. The chain carries TRBV14 and TRBJ2-6; 9 nucleotides agree with TRBD2. The germline gives CDR1 SGHDN, CDR2 FVKESK. Trimming cost V 6 bases and J 1 base; bases outside gene matches: 7. This CDR3 region has 17 residues. CDR3 nucleotide sequence: TGTGCCAGCAGTGGCTTTAGCGGGAGATCTGGGGCCAACGTCCTGACTTTC. Amino acids: CASSGFSGRSGANVLTF.

J is TRBJ2-7 and V is TRBV5-1; 8 bases are a match to TRBD1. V shed 4 bases, J shed 2 bases, and the junction held 11 bases outside the gene matches. The germline V gene has CDR1 SGHRS and CDR2 YFSETQ. CDR3 length: 16 amino acids. This CDR3 is CASSKGSPQGAYEQYF. The CDR3 DNA is TGCGCCAGCAGCAAAGGTTCCCCACAGGGGGCCTACGAGCAGTACTTC.

This clone showed up many times. This chain uses TRBV30 with TRBJ2-1, with TRBD2 matching 9 bases. V lost 1 base and J lost 13; bases outside the gene matches: 2. CDR1 is GTSNPN, CDR2 SVGIG, per germline (reference sequence). This CDR3 comprises 11 residues. The CDR3 region is CAWSGSGRQFF. In DNA, the CDR3 is TGTGCCTGGAGTGGTAGCGGGAGACAGTTCTTC.

The sample holds many counts of this clone. The V gene is TRBV4-1, the J gene TRBJ1-1; no reliable D call. The V gene's germline CDR1 is MGHRA and CDR2 YSYEKL. The CDR3 loop spans 14 amino acids. Trimming took off 0 bases at V and 2 bases at J, with 7 bases between the two ends. CDR3 nucleotides: TGCGCCAGCAGCCAAGAGTCTCTTAACACTGAAGCTTTCTTT. Encoded protein: CASSQESLNTEAFF.

The chain has TRBV19 and TRBJ2-7; either TRBD1 or TRBD2 may fit D (6 bases each). The CDR3 sequence is 15 residues long. V was trimmed by 5 bases and J by 3 bases, leaving 17 bases between them. The germline V gene encodes CDR1 LNHDA and CDR2 SQIVND (reference sequence). DNA for the CDR3: TGTGCCAGTAGTTCGTCGGCGGGACATCTCTACGAGCAGTACTTC. It yields the protein CASSSSAGHLYEQYF. Full variable domain (rest looked up from reference TRBV19 and TRBJ2-7): DGGITQSPKYLFRKEGQNVTLSCEQNLNHDAMYWYRQDPGQGLRLIYYSQIVNDFQKGDIAEGYSVSREKKESFPLTVTSAQKNPTAFYLCASSSSAGHLYEQYFGPGTRLTVT.

This clone was recorded at least ten times. The chain couples TRBV27 to TRBJ2-2; maybe TRBD1 (6 bases). Looked up from germline, CDR1 is MNHEY and CDR2 is SMNVEV (reference sequence). The CDR3 runs 14 residues. V lost 8 bases to trimming and J lost 4 bases, with 14 bases between them. CDR3 amino acids: CASRPQGTTGELFF. The CDR3 bases are TGTGCCAGCCGCCCCCAGGGGACCACCGGGGAGCTGTTTTTT.

This clone was detected many times. A read error may produce the germline difference seen at one junction end. The rearrangement uses TRBV12-3 or TRBV12-4 and TRBJ2-7; 12 nucleotides agree with TRBD2. This CDR3 has 15 residues. The CDR3 DNA reads as TGTGCCAGCAGTCTAGCGGGAGGGCCTAGAGACGAGCAGTACTTC. Translated, it gives CASSLAGGPRDEQYF.

This clone has at least ten counts. A read error may be the cause here, since a much bigger clone is one base away. The conserved phenylalanine or tryptophan is not found at the CDR3 terminus, so this likely reflects a read error. This sequence joins TRBV2 and TRBJ1-6, with D possibly TRBD1 on 6 matching bases. V was shortened by 6 bases and J by 8 bases, with 14 bases between the two germline ends. The germline gives CDR1 SNHLY, CDR2 FYNNEI. The CDR3 contains 14 residues. This chain's CDR3 is CASRATRGYSPLHL. CDR3 nucleotide sequence: TGTGCCAGCAGAGCGACCAGGGGTTATTCACCCCTCCACCTT.

This clone was detected a few times. The chain employs TRBV5-6 and TRBJ2-2, with 9 bases aligning to TRBD1. The germline V gene encodes CDR1 SGHDT and CDR2 YYEEEE. The ends lost 4 bases at V and 5 bases at J; junction bases unmatched: 9. This CDR3 spans 16 amino acids. CDR3 sequence (DNA): TGTGCCAGCAGCCAATATCCGGGACAGGGAACCGGGGAGCTGTTTTTT. This codes for CASSQYPGQGTGELFF.

This clone came up many times. This sequence joins TRBV19 and TRBJ2-7; 11 nucleotides agree with TRBD1. After removal of 8 bases from V and 3 bases from J, the junction contained 3 bases not matched to a gene. Per germline, CDR1 LNHDA and CDR2 SQIVND (reference sequence). This CDR3 has 13 amino acids. The CDR3 here is CASSGTGGYEQYF. Here the CDR3 DNA reads TGTGCCAGTTCCGGGACAGGGGGCTACGAGCAGTACTTC.

In regard to this clone: A read error may be the cause here, since a much bigger clone is one base away. The chain couples TRBV20-1 to TRBJ2-5; D gene unclear. With 3 bases removed from V and 5 bases from J, the gap between germline ends came to 13 bases. Per the germline V gene, CDR1 is DFQATT and CDR2 is SNEGSKA (reference sequence). This CDR3 has 13 residues. The CDR3 coding sequence is TGCAGTGCTAGGGGTGCGAGGATGGAGACCCAGTACTTC. Its protein is CSARGARMETQYF.

In this sample, this clone turned up many times. This chain connects TRBV6-2 or TRBV6-3 to TRBJ2-7; 7 bases map to TRBD1. Losses at the gene ends were 6 bases for V and 1 base for J; bases not matched to a gene: 9. The CDR3 loop spans 15 amino acids. Germline lookup yields CDR1 MNHEY and CDR2 SVGEGT. The chain's CDR3 is CASSSPGQTSYEQYF. The CDR3 coding sequence is TGTGCCAGCAGCTCCCCGGGACAGACGTCCTACGAGCAGTACTTC.